A selection of T cell receptor beta chains follows, all from one sample in a study of cytomegalovirus exposure and HLA in healthy donors. Only in-frame clones appear in the TCRdb table, and some are missing; sequencing was by immunoSEQ multiplex PCR. The sample lists roughly 34,000 clones; around 84% were seen once. Sequenced material: PBMCs. Receptors originate from a woman aged 18-35 years in good health and CMV-seronegative. CDR3s include the opening cysteine and the closing phenylalanine or tryptophan. Fields, in order: clone size, D gene, J gene, V gene, CDR3 protein, CDR3 DNA. D genes are given only for firm matches. The size field is filled for only some rows; it gives once, few, many or a size class.

.,.,TRBJ2-7,TRBV7-2,CASSLVQTITYEQYF,TGTGCCAGCAGCTTAGTACAGACAATTACCTACGAGCAGTACTTC
.,.,TRBJ2-2,TRBV19,CASSSSPEGNTGELFF,TGTGCCAGTAGTTCTAGCCCCGAGGGGAACACCGGGGAGCTGTTTTTT
.,TRBD1,TRBJ1-2,TRBV18,CASSPPGQGAYGGYTF,TGTGCCAGCTCACCACCCGGACAGGGGGCCTATGGTGGCTACACCTTC
.,.,TRBJ1-1,TRBV15,CATSGSFRGDTEAFF,TGTGCCACCAGCGGCAGTTTCAGGGGTGACACTGAAGCTTTCTTT
.,.,TRBJ1-5,TRBV5-4,CASSLISIIEPQHF,TGTGCCAGCAGCTTAATATCCATTATAGAGCCCCAGCATTTT
few,.,TRBJ2-1,TRBV6-5,CASSYLGGYNEQFF,TGTGCCAGCAGTTACCTCGGGGGATACAATGAGCAGTTCTTC
.,.,TRBJ1-1,TRBV19,CASSALQGNTEAFF,TGTGCCAGTAGTGCGCTACAGGGGAACACTGAAGCTTTCTTT
.,.,TRBJ2-5,TRBV7-9,CASSLDGPNQETQYF,TGTGCCAGCAGCTTAGATGGGCCCAATCAAGAGACCCAGTACTTC
.,.,TRBJ2-7,TRBV27,CASSFGSNYEQYF,TGTGCCAGCAGTTTCGGGAGCAACTACGAGCAGTACTTC
once,.,TRBJ2-2,TRBV29-1,CSAPTENTGELFF,TGCAGCGCCCCGACAGAGAACACCGGGGAGCTGTTTTTT
.,TRBD2,TRBJ2-5,TRBV28,CASTGTSETQYF,TGTGCCAGCACAGGGACTAGCGAGACCCAGTACTTC
once,TRBD1,TRBJ2-7,TRBV7-9,CASSRSDREYYEQYF,TGTGCCAGCAGCCGATCAGACAGGGAGTACTACGAGCAGTACTTC
.,.,TRBJ2-7,TRBV27,CASSLQGPVSYEQYF,TGTGCCAGCAGTTTACAGGGGCCTGTCTCCTACGAGCAGTACTTC
few,TRBD2,TRBJ2-5,TRBV13,CASSNLAVQETQYF,TGTGCCAGCAGCAATCTAGCGGTACAAGAGACCCAGTACTTC
.,.,TRBJ1-1,TRBV28,CASSLSQDWNTEAFF,TGTGCCAGCAGTTTATCGCAGGACTGGAACACTGAAGCTTTCTTT
.,.,TRBJ1-5,TRBV2,CASSDFEGSAQPQHF,TGTGCCAGCAGTGATTTTGAGGGATCGGCTCAGCCCCAGCATTTT
.,.,TRBJ2-7,TRBV6-4,CASSPEQGHPTYEQYF,TGTGCCAGCAGTCCTGAACAGGGCCATCCAACCTACGAGCAGTACTTC
.,TRBD1,TRBJ2-7,TRBV7-2,CAIDRGHYEQYF,TGTGCTATAGACAGGGGGCACTACGAGCAGTACTTC
.,TRBD1,TRBJ2-7,TRBV4-3,CASSQDVTGVYEQYF,TGCGCCAGCAGCCAAGACGTGACAGGGGTCTACGAGCAGTACTTC
.,.,TRBJ2-2,TRBV7-9,CASSLSGAPNTGELFF,TGTGCCAGCAGCTTATCAGGGGCCCCGAACACCGGGGAGCTGTTTTTT
.,TRBD1,TRBJ2-7,TRBV19,CASSNDAHGWDSDSYEQYF,TGTGCCAGTAGTAACGACGCGCATGGATGGGACAGTGACTCCTACGAGCAGTACTTC
.,TRBD2,TRBJ2-7,TRBV27,CASRTSNIHEQYF,TGTGCCAGCAGGACTAGCAATATCCACGAGCAGTACTTC
.,.,TRBJ1-1,TRBV20-1,CSPRDTEAFF,TGCAGTCCCCGGGACACTGAAGCTTTCTTT
.,TRBD2,TRBJ2-1,TRBV5-4,CASIQRGGNNEQFF,TGTGCCAGCATCCAACGGGGGGGGAACAATGAGCAGTTCTTC